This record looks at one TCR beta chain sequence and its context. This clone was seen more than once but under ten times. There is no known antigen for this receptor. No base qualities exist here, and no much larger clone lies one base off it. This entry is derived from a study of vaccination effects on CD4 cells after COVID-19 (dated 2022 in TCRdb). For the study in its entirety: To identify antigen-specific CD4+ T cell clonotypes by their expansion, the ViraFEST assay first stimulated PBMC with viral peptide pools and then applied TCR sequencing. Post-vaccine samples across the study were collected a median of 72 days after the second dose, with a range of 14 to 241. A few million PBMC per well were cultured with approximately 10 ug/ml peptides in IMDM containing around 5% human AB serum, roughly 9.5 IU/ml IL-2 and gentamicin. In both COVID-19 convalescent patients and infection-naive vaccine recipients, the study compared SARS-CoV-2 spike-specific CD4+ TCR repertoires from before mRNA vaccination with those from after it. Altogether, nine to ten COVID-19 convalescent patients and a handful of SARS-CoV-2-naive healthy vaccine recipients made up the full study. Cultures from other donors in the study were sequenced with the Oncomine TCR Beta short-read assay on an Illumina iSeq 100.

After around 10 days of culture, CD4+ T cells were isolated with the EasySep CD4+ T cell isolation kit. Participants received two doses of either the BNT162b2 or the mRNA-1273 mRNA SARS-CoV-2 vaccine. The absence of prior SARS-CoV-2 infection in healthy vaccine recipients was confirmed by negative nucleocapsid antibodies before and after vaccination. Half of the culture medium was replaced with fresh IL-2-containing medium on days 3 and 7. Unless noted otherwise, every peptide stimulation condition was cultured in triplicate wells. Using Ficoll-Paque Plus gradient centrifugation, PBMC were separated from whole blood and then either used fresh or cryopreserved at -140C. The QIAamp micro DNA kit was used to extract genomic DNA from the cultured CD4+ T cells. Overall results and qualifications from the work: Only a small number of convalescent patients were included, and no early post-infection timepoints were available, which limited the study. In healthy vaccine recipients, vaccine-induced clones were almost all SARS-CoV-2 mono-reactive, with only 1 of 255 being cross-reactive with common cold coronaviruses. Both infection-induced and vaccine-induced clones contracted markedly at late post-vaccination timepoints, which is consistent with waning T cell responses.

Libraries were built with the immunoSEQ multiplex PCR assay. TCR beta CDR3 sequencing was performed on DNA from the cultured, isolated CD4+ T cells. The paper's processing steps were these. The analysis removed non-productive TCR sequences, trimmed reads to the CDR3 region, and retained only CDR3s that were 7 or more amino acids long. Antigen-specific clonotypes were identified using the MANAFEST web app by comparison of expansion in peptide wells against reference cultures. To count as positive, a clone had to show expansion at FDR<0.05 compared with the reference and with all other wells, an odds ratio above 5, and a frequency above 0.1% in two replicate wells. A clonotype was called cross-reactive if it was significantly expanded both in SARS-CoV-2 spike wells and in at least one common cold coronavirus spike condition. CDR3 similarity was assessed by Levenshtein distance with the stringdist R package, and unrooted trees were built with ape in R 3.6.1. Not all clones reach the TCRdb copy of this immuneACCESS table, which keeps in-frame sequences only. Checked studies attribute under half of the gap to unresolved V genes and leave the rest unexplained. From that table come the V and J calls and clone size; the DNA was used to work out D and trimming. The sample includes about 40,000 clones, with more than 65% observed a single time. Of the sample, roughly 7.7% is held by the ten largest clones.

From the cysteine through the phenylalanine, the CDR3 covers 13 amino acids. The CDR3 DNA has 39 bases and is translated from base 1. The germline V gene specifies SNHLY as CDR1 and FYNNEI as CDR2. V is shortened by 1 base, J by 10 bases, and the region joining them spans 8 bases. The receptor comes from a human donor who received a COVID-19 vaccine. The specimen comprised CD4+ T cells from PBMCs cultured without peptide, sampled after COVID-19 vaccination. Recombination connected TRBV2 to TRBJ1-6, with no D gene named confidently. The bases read TGTGCCAGCAGTGAAGGTTTAAGCTCACCCCTCCACTTT. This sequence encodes CASSEGLSSPLHF. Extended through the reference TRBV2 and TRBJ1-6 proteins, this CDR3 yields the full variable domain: EPEVTQTPSHQVTQMGQEVILRCVPISNHLYFYWYRQILGQKVEFLVSFYNNEISEKSEIFDDQFSVERPDGSNFTLKIRSTKLEDSAMYFCASSEGLSSPLHFGNGTRLTVT.